One and the same sample provided the 29 T cell receptor beta chains below, sequenced in a study of T cells and Merkel cell carcinoma outcomes. The protocol was immunoSEQ multiplex PCR, while the TCRdb copy is restricted to in-frame clones and leaves out a portion. The repertoire holds some 19,000 clones, roughly 87% seen once, with approximately 2.8% in the top ten. Sequenced material: tumor tissue from Merkel cell carcinoma. All receptors derive from a human donor with Merkel cell carcinoma.

CDR3 protein: CASSGDRGFETQYF. The CDR3 region has the DNA TGTGCCAGCAGTGGAGACAGGGGGTTTGAGACCCAGTACTTC. The J gene is TRBJ2-5, the V gene TRBV25-1; TRBD1 aligns across 9 bases. The CDR3 length is 14 residues. Germline CDR1 MGHDK, CDR2 SYGVNS. V lost 4 bases to trimming and J lost 5 bases; unmatched junction nucleotides: 5.

This sequence joins TRBV7-6 and TRBJ2-7; D unresolved. Trimming pared 4 bases from V and 2 bases from J, leaving 12 bases between. Germline CDR1 is SGHVS and CDR2 is FNYEAQ. This CDR3 contains 14 residues. The CDR3 region has the DNA TGTGCCAGCAGCTCCAGTCCGGGCACCTACGAGCAGTACTTC. Its protein is CASSSSPGTYEQYF.

The V call is TRBV5-8, the J call TRBJ1-5; TRBD1 aligns across 9 bases. Per germline, CDR1 SGHTS and CDR2 YDEGEE. This CDR3 has 14 amino acids. The V and J ends lost 3 bases and 7 bases, in that order; junction bases with no gene match: 5. The CDR3 coding sequence is TGTGCCAGCAGCTGGACAGGGGAGATGCAGCCCCAGCATTTT. Residues: CASSWTGEMQPQHF.

V gene TRBV11-2 combines with J gene TRBJ1-5; D unresolved. The CDR3 has 15 residues. V lost 1 base, J lost 0 bases, and 7 bases lay in between. CDR1 and CDR2 (germline): SGHAT, FQNNGV. The CDR3: CASSLGGNSNQPQHF. The CDR3 DNA follows: TGTGCCAGCAGCTTAGGAGGAAATAGCAATCAGCCCCAGCATTTT.

The chain employs TRBV11-2 and TRBJ1-1; D perhaps matches TRBD1 (5 bases). This CDR3 region has 12 residues. Trimming stripped 7 bases from V and 7 bases from J, with 13 bases between. Germline values: CDR1 SGHAT, CDR2 FQNNGV. Here the CDR3 reads CASTPGWGEAFF. DNA for the CDR3: TGTGCCAGCACCCCAGGGTGGGGTGAAGCTTTCTTT.

CDR3 sequence (DNA): TGTGCCAGCAGCTTGGGGGCCTTCTATGGGAACACTGAAGCTTTCTTT. It yields the protein CASSLGAFYGNTEAFF. This chain joins TRBV5-4 and TRBJ1-1, with unresolved D. This CDR3 comprises 16 residues. The V gene's germline CDR1 is SGHNT and CDR2 YYREEE (reference sequence). Trimming took off 0 bases at V and 1 base at J, with 13 bases between the two ends.

The gene calls are TRBV20-1 and TRBJ2-1, with unresolved D. Germline CDR1 DFQATT, CDR2 SNEGSKA (reference sequence). This CDR3 contains 11 residues. V lost 6 bases and J 12 bases, leaving 15 bases between the germline ends. Here the CDR3 reads CSAAYSDSQFF. The CDR3 DNA follows: TGCAGTGCCGCCTACAGTGACTCGCAGTTCTTC.

The chain carries TRBV5-4 and TRBJ2-4; 7 nucleotides agree with TRBD1. This CDR3 comprises 16 residues. CDR1 and CDR2 (germline): SGHNT, YYREEE (reference sequence). V gave up 4 bases and J gave up 3 bases; unmatched junction bases: 10. For the CDR3, the DNA is TGTGCCAGCAGCGTACGCCAGGGGGTGGGCAAAAACATTCAGTACTTC. Protein product: CASSVRQGVGKNIQYF. The full variable domain, in which reference TRBV5-4 and TRBJ2-4 provide the parts outside the CDR3, is ETGVTQSPTHLIKTRGQQVTLRCSSQSGHNTVSWYQQALGQGPQFIFQYYREEENGRGNFPPRFSGLQFPNYSSELNVNALELDDSALYLCASSVRQGVGKNIQYFGAGTRLSVL.

V usage is TRBV7-2 and J usage is TRBJ1-1, with D uncertain. This CDR3 has 15 residues. CDR1 and CDR2 (germline): SGHTA, FQGNSA. V was cut by 3 bases and J by 4 bases, with 15 bases left in between. For the CDR3, the DNA is TGTGCCAGCAGCTTGTCTGTTAATAAGGTCACTGAAGCTTTCTTT. Amino acids: CASSLSVNKVTEAFF.

The chain uses TRBV7-9 and TRBJ2-3; D gene unclear. This CDR3 is 12 amino acids long. CDR1 SEHNR and CDR2 FQNEAQ come from the germline V gene (reference sequence). The germline V and J ends were trimmed by 0 bases and 4 bases, with 2 bases remaining between them. The CDR3, as DNA: TGTGCCAGCAGCTTAGCCGCAGATACGCAGTATTTT. It codes for CASSLAADTQYF.

The chain is built from TRBV9 and TRBJ2-7; D possibly matches TRBD1 or TRBD2 (5 bases each). Trimming shortened V by 0 bases and J by 6 bases, and 13 bases separated the two germline ends. Germline assignment: CDR1 SGDLS and CDR2 YYNGEE. The CDR3 is 14 amino acids. CDR3 amino acids: CASSVGGSRAEQYF. In DNA form, the CDR3 reads TGTGCCAGCAGCGTAGGGGGGAGTAGAGCCGAGCAGTACTTC.

By share, this clone counts as large. The rearrangement links TRBV7-9 to TRBJ1-2; the D gene is possibly TRBD1 (5 bases). CDR3 length: 14 amino acids. Germline CDR1 is SEHNR and CDR2 is FQNEAQ (reference sequence). The V gene lost 2 bases and the J gene lost 4 bases, with 11 bases spanning the gap. The CDR3 DNA reads as TGTGCCAGCAGCTTAACCGGGGGAGGCTATGGCTACACCTTC. Its translation: CASSLTGGGYGYTF. Full variable domain (missing parts from reference TRBV7-9 and TRBJ1-2): DTGVSQNPRHKITKRGQNVTFRCDPISEHNRLYWYRQTLGQGPEFLTYFQNEAQLEKSRLLSDRFSAERPKGSFSTLEIQRTEQGDSAMYLCASSLTGGGYGYTFGSGTRLTVV.

The genes are TRBV6-6 and TRBJ1-5; TRBD1 aligns across 7 bases. V dropped 6 bases and J dropped 5; count of bases not matched to a gene: 7. Germline V gene sequence: CDR1 MNHNY, CDR2 SVGAGI (reference sequence). The CDR3 length is 14 residues. This CDR3 is CASRPPGQHQPQHF. In DNA, the CDR3 is TGTGCCAGCAGACCCCCGGGACAGCATCAGCCCCAGCATTTT.

This chain links TRBV18 with TRBJ2-7, with D possibly matching TRBD1 (5 bases). V was pared by 3 bases and J by 7 bases, with 19 bases between. This CDR3 contains 15 residues. In germline, CDR1 is KGHSH, CDR2 LQKENI. CDR3 protein: CASSPDNARFDEQYF. CDR3 DNA: TGTGCCAGCTCACCGGACAACGCCCGGTTCGATGAGCAGTACTTC. Supplemented by reference TRBV18 and TRBJ2-7, the full variable domain reads NAGVMQNPRHLVRRRGQEARLRCSPMKGHSHVYWYRQLPEEGLKFMVYLQKENIIDESGMPKERFSAEFPKEGPSILRIQQVVRGDSAAYFCASSPDNARFDEQYFGPGTRLTVT.

The genes are TRBV29-1 and TRBJ2-7, with TRBD1 identical over 7 bases. Germline V gives CDR1 SQVTM, CDR2 ANQGSEA. The junction had 4 bases not matched to a gene; V was cut back by 5 bases and J by 0 bases. The CDR3 is 13 residues long. The CDR3 sequence is CSVTTGDSYEQYF. CDR3 coding DNA: TGCAGCGTTACTACAGGGGACTCCTACGAGCAGTACTTC.

V gene TRBV4-1 combines with J gene TRBJ2-3, with 8 bases identical to TRBD2. This CDR3 is 17 amino acids long. The trim removed 0 bases at V and 2 bases at J, leaving 7 bases unmatched. Germline values: CDR1 MGHRA, CDR2 YSYEKL. Here the CDR3 reads CASSQDPPGGLTDTQYF. CDR3 sequence (DNA): TGCGCCAGCAGCCAAGATCCCCCGGGGGGGCTCACAGATACGCAGTATTTT.

The chain recombines TRBV9 with TRBJ2-7; 11 nucleotides line up with TRBD2. This CDR3 region has 18 residues. J gave up 3 bases and V 0 bases, and 11 bases lay outside the gene matches. Germline-derived CDR1 and CDR2 are SGDLS and YYNGEE. The CDR3 DNA is TGTGCCAGCAGCGTAGGTGCCCTCGGGCTAGCGGGGGGCTACGAGCAGTACTTC. It encodes CASSVGALGLAGGYEQYF.

Worth noting for this clone: One end of the junction does not line up with germline, which may come from a read error. The genes are TRBV18 and TRBJ1-2; D is undetermined. Germline V lookup: CDR1 KGHSH, CDR2 LQKENI. There are 13 residues in the CDR3. The CDR3 is CASSLTGIDGYTF. CDR3 DNA: TGTGCCAGCTCACTAACCGGGATAGATGGCTACACTTTC.

The chain employs TRBV5-5 and TRBJ1-2; the match to TRBD1 covers 10 bases. CDR3 length: 13 amino acids. CDR1 SGHKS and CDR2 YYEKEE come from the germline V gene (reference sequence). V lost 0 bases, J lost 8 bases, and 1 base stayed unmatched. CDR3 in DNA: TGTGCCAGCAGCTTGGGGACAGGGGGGGGCTACACCTTC. Amino acids: CASSLGTGGGYTF. Full variable domain (rest looked up from reference TRBV5-5 and TRBJ1-2): DAGVTQSPTHLIKTRGQQVTLRCSPISGHKSVSWYQQVLGQGPQFIFQYYEKEERGRGNFPDRFSARQFPNYSSELNVNALLLGDSALYLCASSLGTGGGYTFGSGTRLTVV.

This clone came up a few times. This chain joins TRBV19 and TRBJ2-7; a possible D gene is TRBD1 (5 bases). Germline V lookup: CDR1 LNHDA, CDR2 SQIVND (reference sequence). The CDR3 covers 11 residues. The CDR3 reads CATRQTYEQYF. The DNA for the CDR3 is TGTGCAACGAGACAGACCTACGAGCAGTACTTC.

The chain employs TRBV28 and TRBJ2-1; D could derive from TRBD1 or TRBD2 (5 bases each). V was clipped by 4 bases and J by 9 bases, with 22 bases between them. The CDR3 loop spans 16 amino acids. The germline CDR1 and CDR2 sequences are MDHEN and SYDVKM. The CDR3 is CASSSIGARRRGEQFF. CDR3 DNA: TGTGCCAGCAGTTCCATCGGGGCACGACGCCGGGGTGAGCAGTTCTTC.

The chain has TRBV11-3 and TRBJ1-6, with D possibly being TRBD1 (5 bases). This CDR3 has 15 residues. Germline CDR1 and CDR2: SGHNT and YENEEA. Trimming cost V 1 base and J 5 bases, with 9 bases left between them. The CDR3 DNA sequence: TGTGCCAGCAGCTTAGGTGGGGACCATAATTCACCCCTCCACTTT. It is translated as CASSLGGDHNSPLHF.

The rearrangement links TRBV2 to TRBJ2-1; TRBD2 matches at 10 bases. Trimming took 8 bases from V and 4 from J; bases not matched to a gene: 14. Germline V gene data show CDR1 as SNHLY and CDR2 as FYNNEI. This CDR3 has 17 amino acids. CDR3: CASSTLAGASGYNEQFF. The CDR3 DNA is TGTGCCAGCTCGACTCTAGCGGGAGCTAGCGGTTACAATGAGCAGTTCTTC.

Of note for this clone: Other DNA sequences in this specimen translate into the identical CDR3. The rearrangement links TRBV11-3 to TRBJ1-1; D remains ambiguous. Germline CDR1 SGHNT, CDR2 YENEEA. The CDR3 runs to 12 residues. Trimming cost V 5 bases and J 4 bases, with 8 bases left between them. The CDR3 DNA reads TGTGCCAGCAGCCCGAGAGGCACTGAAGCTTTCTTT. Protein product: CASSPRGTEAFF. Complete variable domain (other parts from reference TRBV11-3 and TRBJ1-1): EAGVVQSPRYKIIEKKQPVAFWCNPISGHNTLYWYLQNLGQGPELLIRYENEEAVDDSQLPKDRFSAERLKGVDSTLKIQPAELGDSAVYLCASSPRGTEAFFGQGTRLTVV.

The chain is built from TRBV2 and TRBJ2-1; 13 bases are a match to TRBD2. Germline CDR1 and CDR2: SNHLY and FYNNEI. This CDR3 region has 15 residues. V was pared by 6 bases and J by 5 bases, with 4 bases of the junction left unmatched. The CDR3 bases are TGTGCCAGCAGCGGTACTAGCGGGAGGGACAATGAGCAGTTCTTC. Its protein product is CASSGTSGRDNEQFF.

The V call is TRBV9, the J call TRBJ2-7; D is uncertain. Germline CDR1 reads SGDLS; CDR2 reads YYNGEE. V lost 4 bases to trimming and J lost 4 bases, with 12 bases between them. The CDR3 consists of 13 residues. The CDR3 bases are TGTGCCAGCAGCCTGGACCAGAATTACGAGCAGTACTTC. Its translation is CASSLDQNYEQYF.

The V call is TRBV6-6, the J call TRBJ2-7; 8 nucleotides match TRBD1. V shed 0 bases and J 1 base; nucleotides not matched to a gene: 2. CDR1 MNHNY and CDR2 SVGAGI come from the germline V gene (reference sequence). The CDR3 is made up of 15 amino acids. CDR3 amino acids: CASSYSDRVSYEQYF. The CDR3 nucleotides are TGTGCCAGCAGTTACTCGGACAGGGTGTCCTACGAGCAGTACTTC.

DNA for the CDR3: TGTGCCAGCAGTCTCGTGGGGGGAAACGAGCAGTACTTC. Its protein product is CASSLVGGNEQYF. This chain connects TRBV28 to TRBJ2-7; D possibly corresponds to TRBD2 (6 bases). Trimming removed 5 bases from V and 5 bases from J, with 13 bases in between. The germline V gene has CDR1 MDHEN and CDR2 SYDVKM. The CDR3 extends over 13 amino acids.

This rearrangement joins TRBV18 to TRBJ1-2; D unclear. The V end lost 8 bases, the J end lost 3 bases, and 7 bases lay between the germline ends. Germline values: CDR1 KGHSH, CDR2 LQKENI. The CDR3 consists of 11 residues. The CDR3 sequence: CASTGDYGYTF. The CDR3 nucleotides read TGTGCCAGCACGGGTGACTATGGCTACACCTTC. The full variable domain, rest sourced from reference TRBV18 and TRBJ1-2, is NAGVMQNPRHLVRRRGQEARLRCSPMKGHSHVYWYRQLPEEGLKFMVYLQKENIIDESGMPKERFSAEFPKEGPSILRIQQVVRGDSAAYFCASTGDYGYTFGSGTRLTVV.